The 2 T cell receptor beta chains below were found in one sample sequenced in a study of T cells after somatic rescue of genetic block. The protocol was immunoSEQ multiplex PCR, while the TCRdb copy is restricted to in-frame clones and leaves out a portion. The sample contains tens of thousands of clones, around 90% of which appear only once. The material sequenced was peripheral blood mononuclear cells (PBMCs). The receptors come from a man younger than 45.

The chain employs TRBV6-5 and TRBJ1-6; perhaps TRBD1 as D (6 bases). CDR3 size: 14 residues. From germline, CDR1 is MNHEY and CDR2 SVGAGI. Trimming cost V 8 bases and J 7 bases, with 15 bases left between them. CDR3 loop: CASSWLQGNSPLHF. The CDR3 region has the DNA TGTGCCAGCTCTTGGCTCCAGGGGAATTCACCCCTCCACTTT.

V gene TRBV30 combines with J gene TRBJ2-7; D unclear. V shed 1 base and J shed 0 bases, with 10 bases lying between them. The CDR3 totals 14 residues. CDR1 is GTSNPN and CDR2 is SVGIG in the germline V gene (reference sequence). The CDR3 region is CAWSGPGFSYEQYF. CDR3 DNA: TGTGCCTGGAGTGGACCGGGTTTCTCCTACGAGCAGTACTTC.